Listed here are 12 T cell receptor beta chains from one sample, sequenced in a study of CD8 T cells in ankylosing spondylitis (dated by TCRdb to 2016 to 2017). Broad study findings and their caveats: A TCR beta motif made up of 7 to 9 highly homologous amino acid variants appeared to be characteristic of blood from ankylosing spondylitis patients.

Receptors were amplified or captured by 5' RACE. Sequencing used an Illumina HiSeq 2500. The public reads were quality trimmed at Q25 with fastp and then assembled into clones with MiXCR by TCRdb, keeping productive beta chains. Each CDR3 protein gets just one entry, which takes the most common genes and DNA from the rows behind it. The sample data list 450,000 to 550,000 distinct CDR3 sequences, and about 5% of these were observed just once. Of the sample, 3.5% is held by the ten largest clones. These TCRs' antigens remain unknown. Material for sequencing was blood, either unsorted or a sorted T cell fraction (not recorded which). The receptors were sampled from a male donor with ankylosing spondylitis.

This clonotype was recorded a few times. The genes are TRBV4-2 and TRBJ2-6; D uncertain. The germline gives CDR1 LGHNA, CDR2 YNFKEQ. With 1 base removed from V and 0 bases from J, the gap between germline ends came to 10 bases. The CDR3 length is 17 residues. The chain's CDR3 is CASSQVARPSGANVLTF. Written as DNA, the CDR3 is TGTGCCAGCAGCCAAGTAGCACGTCCCTCTGGGGCCAACGTCCTGACTTTC.

This clonotype came up many times. This chain uses TRBV14 with TRBJ2-5; D is tentatively TRBD1 or TRBD2 (5 bases each). V dropped 3 bases and J dropped 9 bases, with 14 bases sitting between them. This CDR3 has 13 residues. CDR1 is SGHDN, CDR2 FVKESK, per germline. CDR3 DNA sequence: TGTGCCAGCAGCCAGGGACCCCTTGGACCCCAGTACTTC. Translation: CASSQGPLGPQYF.

The chain employs TRBV5-1 and TRBJ2-7; the D gene could be TRBD1 or TRBD2 (6 bases each). The CDR3 length is 13 residues. Looked up from germline, CDR1 is SGHRS and CDR2 is YFSETQ. Trimming shortened V by 6 bases and J by 4 bases, and 14 bases separated the two germline ends. Here the CDR3 DNA reads TGCGCCAGCACGGGCAGGGGAGGATACGAGCAGTACTTC. It specifies CASTGRGGYEQYF.

This clonotype was seen many times. This rearrangement joins TRBV20-1 to TRBJ2-1, with D perhaps matching TRBD1 or TRBD2 (5 bases each). Trimming pared 6 bases from V and 4 bases from J, leaving 16 bases between. The CDR3 spans 14 residues. Germline V gene data show CDR1 as DFQATT and CDR2 as SNEGSKA (reference sequence). The CDR3 region is CSASGTRIYNEQFF. As DNA, the CDR3 is TGCAGTGCATCCGGGACGCGCATTTACAATGAGCAGTTCTTC.

The sample holds many counts of this clonotype. This CDR3 is CASRPWQATQETQYF. The CDR3 DNA reads as TGTGCCAGCAGACCTTGGCAGGCAACACAAGAGACCCAGTACTTC. The rearrangement uses TRBV7-8 and TRBJ2-5; D is unclear. The CDR3 consists of 15 residues. The V and J ends lost 6 bases and 2 bases respectively, with 16 bases between them. CDR1 and CDR2 (germline): SGHVS, FQNEAQ.

The sample holds many counts of this clonotype. CDR3 protein: CASSYYSYTGELFF. The CDR3 bases are TGTGCCAGCAGTTACTACAGCTACACCGGGGAGCTGTTTTTT. The chain uses TRBV6-5 and TRBJ2-2; D is undetermined. The germline V gene has CDR1 MNHEY and CDR2 SVGAGI. Trimming took off 1 base at V and 3 bases at J, with 6 bases between the two ends. The CDR3 has 14 residues.

This clonotype has ten or more counts. The V call is TRBV7-8, the J call TRBJ1-1; D perhaps matches TRBD1 (5 bases). Germline-derived CDR1 and CDR2 are SGHVS and FQNEAQ. The CDR3 consists of 15 residues. Trimming pared 1 base from V and 11 bases from J, leaving 20 bases between. The CDR3 DNA sequence: TGTGCCAGCAGCTTAGGGGAGACAGATCCGCCGGGGGCTTTCTTT. This codes for CASSLGETDPPGAFF.

The sample holds many counts of this clonotype. V is TRBV7-2 and J is TRBJ2-3; no reliable D call. In germline, CDR1 is SGHTA, CDR2 FQGNSA. There are 15 residues in the CDR3. V lost 3 bases and J 0 bases, leaving 10 bases between the germline ends. CDR3 DNA sequence: TGTGCCAGCAGCTTCGGTCCGCCTAGCACAGATACGCAGTATTTT. Protein sequence: CASSFGPPSTDTQYF.

Many counts were recorded for this clonotype. The chain has TRBV12-3 or TRBV12-4 and TRBJ1-5; unclear D gene. Trimming shortened V by 6 bases and J by 3 bases, and 12 bases separated the two germline ends. This CDR3 has 14 amino acids. In nucleotides, the CDR3 is TGTGCCAGCAGCCCAGGCACCCCCAATCAGCCCCAGCATTTT. Translated, it gives CASSPGTPNQPQHF.

This clonotype was detected ten times or more. The CDR3 DNA reads as TGTGCCAGCAGTTACGGGAGGGGGAGAAACACTGAAGCTTTCTTT. The encoded protein is CASSYGRGRNTEAFF. This chain connects TRBV6-2 or TRBV6-3 to TRBJ1-1; possible D gene TRBD1, 6 bases. Trimming removed 2 bases from V and 2 bases from J, with 12 bases in between. The CDR3 is 15 residues long. The V gene's germline CDR1 is MNHEY and CDR2 SVGEGT.

This clonotype was seen ten or more times. The chain couples TRBV20-1 to TRBJ2-1; possibly TRBD1 for D (5 bases). The CDR3 length is 13 residues. V was trimmed by 5 bases and J by 0 bases, leaving 8 bases between them. Germline V gene data show CDR1 as DFQATT and CDR2 as SNEGSKA (reference sequence). CDR3 DNA: TGCAGTGCTTTCGACAGCTCCTACAATGAGCAGTTCTTC. Translated, it gives CSAFDSSYNEQFF.

This clonotype appeared a few times. The chain employs TRBV20-1 and TRBJ1-5; TRBD1 aligns across 10 bases. Per the germline V gene, CDR1 is DFQATT and CDR2 is SNEGSKA (reference sequence). The CDR3 sequence is 13 residues long. In nucleotides, the CDR3 is TGCAGCTGGGGACAGGGGATTAATCAGCCCCAGCATTTT. Translating gives CSWGQGINQPQHF.